This TCR beta chain appears in the sequencing data of a study of TIL therapy for anti-PD-1-resistant metastatic lung cancer. Overall study results and limits: This highly selected cohort may not generalize to typical lung cancer patients. Compared with baseline intratumoral T cells, expanded TIL cultures were more clonal and less diverse (around 6% vs 30%).

The immunoSEQ assay was v3. Repertoires were generated with immunoSEQ multiplex PCR, while TCRdb's copy carries only in-frame clones and drops some. This sample yields about 26,000 clones, of which 60% to 80% are seen a single time; about 16% belongs to the top ten. As for time point: pre-treatment sample, taken before nivolumab and TIL therapy. The tumor samples were excised metastases, mostly pleural nodules or supraclavicular lymph nodes. Note on this clone: Antigen specificity is unknown.

V lost 5 bases, J lost 7 bases, and 6 bases lay in between. The CDR3 is 11 residues long. Germline CDR1 SEHNR, CDR2 FQNEAQ (reference sequence). The sequences come from tumor tissue, collected at baseline. This chain connects TRBV7-9 to TRBJ2-1, with D uncertain. The origin of this receptor is a woman aged 30 to 85 with non-small cell lung cancer. The chain's CDR3 is CASSALNEQFF. The CDR3 DNA reads as TGTGCCAGCAGCGCCCTAAATGAGCAGTTCTTC.